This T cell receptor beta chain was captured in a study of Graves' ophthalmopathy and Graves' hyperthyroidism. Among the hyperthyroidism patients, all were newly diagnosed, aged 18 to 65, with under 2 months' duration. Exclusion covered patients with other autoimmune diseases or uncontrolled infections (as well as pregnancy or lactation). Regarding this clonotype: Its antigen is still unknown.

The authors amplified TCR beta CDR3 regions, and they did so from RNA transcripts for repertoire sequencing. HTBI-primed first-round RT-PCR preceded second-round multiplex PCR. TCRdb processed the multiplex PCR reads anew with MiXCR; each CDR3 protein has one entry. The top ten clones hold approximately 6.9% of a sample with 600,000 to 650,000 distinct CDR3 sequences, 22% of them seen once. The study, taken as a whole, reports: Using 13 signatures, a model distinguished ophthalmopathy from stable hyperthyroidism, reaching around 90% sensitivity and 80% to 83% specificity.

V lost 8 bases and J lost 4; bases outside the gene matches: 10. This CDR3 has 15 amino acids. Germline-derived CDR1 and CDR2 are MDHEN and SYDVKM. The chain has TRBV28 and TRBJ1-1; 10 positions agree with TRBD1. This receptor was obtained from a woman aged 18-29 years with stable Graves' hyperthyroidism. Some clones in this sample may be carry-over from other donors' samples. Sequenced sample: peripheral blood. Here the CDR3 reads CASHISGTGATEAFF. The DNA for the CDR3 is TGTGCCAGCCACATCTCCGGGACAGGGGCCACTGAAGCTTTCTTT.